Listed below are T cell receptor beta chains from one sample, sequenced in a study of regulatory T cells in long-lasting Graves disease. MiXCR was run by TCRdb on the multiplex PCR reads, yielding one entry per CDR3 protein. The sample shows more than 400,000 distinct CDR3 sequences, about 17% of them seen only once. The same specimen was also included in a second study, on T cells in Graves' hyperthyroidism and ophthalmopathy.

The input for sequencing was peripheral blood mononuclear cells (PBMCs), taken at new diagnosis, from a patient treated with antithyroid drugs. These receptors originate from a man aged 40-49 years with Graves disease. Each CDR3 is given with its conserved first and last residue. A D gene is named only where the DNA matches it firmly.

J gene,V gene,D gene,CDR3 protein
TRBJ2-7,TRBV20-1,TRBD2,CSAQGTSGRAYEQYF
TRBJ2-5,TRBV20-1,TRBD2,CSVRTSGETQYF
TRBJ1-1,TRBV19,-,CASKPEGATEAFF
TRBJ2-1,TRBV19,TRBD2,CASSSRLAAYYNEQFF
TRBJ1-1,TRBV4-1,-,CASSNRNTEAFF
TRBJ2-2,TRBV12-3/TRBV12-4,TRBD2,CASSLVLGTSGRRGGELFF
TRBJ2-3,TRBV20-1,TRBD2,CSARDPGGPPDTQYF
TRBJ2-7,TRBV14,-,CASSQELRGHGKYEQYF
TRBJ2-1,TRBV5-1,-,CASSLHQGGNEQFF
TRBJ2-7,TRBV19,-,CASSIGQGIAEQHF
TRBJ1-3,TRBV20-1,-,CSASLGYSGNTIYF
TRBJ2-5,TRBV4-1,TRBD2,CASQGTSGQETQYF
TRBJ1-2,TRBV7-2,TRBD1,CASSLTGAGYTF
TRBJ2-7,TRBV5-1,-,CASSLGQDYEQYF
TRBJ1-1,TRBV10-3,TRBD1,CAISTGEDTEAFF
TRBJ2-1,TRBV19,TRBD2,CASSKRGPSGTGNEQFF
TRBJ1-1,TRBV20-1,-,CSAYRDEAFF
TRBJ2-7,TRBV11-3,TRBD2,CASSSRTSAGEQYF
TRBJ1-1,TRBV28,-,CASSPPGRAGEAFF
TRBJ1-4,TRBV28,-,CASSSSLGSQVGEKLFF
TRBJ2-3,TRBV5-1,-,CASSLWGHSTDTQYF
TRBJ2-3,TRBV5-1,-,CASSLASASTDTQYF
TRBJ2-7,TRBV5-1,TRBD2,CASSLTAGGREQYF
TRBJ2-2,TRBV5-1,TRBD2,CASSSPTSGSSTGELFF
TRBJ1-5,TRBV20-1,-,CSARDVADQPQHF
TRBJ2-2,TRBV7-2,TRBD2,CASSESGRAGELFF
TRBJ2-7,TRBV9,-,CASSVGGESGEQYF
TRBJ2-1,TRBV29-1,-,CSTLASIQFF
TRBJ1-5,TRBV27,-,CASSLLGNQPQHF